This entry lists 19 T cell receptor beta chains sequenced from one sample in a study of cytomegalovirus exposure and HLA in healthy donors. The PCR made use of 60 Vbeta and 13 Jbeta primers. Generated by immunoSEQ multiplex PCR, the TCRdb table keeps only in-frame clones and is missing some. Among 90,000 to 120,000 clones, under 85% were seen once, and the ten largest hold approximately 4.2%. Sequencing was done on a sample of PBMCs. The receptors originated from a male donor in good health and CMV-seronegative.

The V gene is TRBV30, the J gene TRBJ2-7, with a weak D call TRBD2 (5 bases). The germline V and J ends were trimmed by 0 bases and 2 bases, with 11 bases remaining between them. This CDR3 is 14 amino acids long. CDR1 and CDR2 (germline): GTSNPN, SVGIG (reference sequence). CDR3 coding DNA: TGTGCCTGGAGTGTGTTCAGCGGCCCCTACGAGCAGTACTTC. As protein: CAWSVFSGPYEQYF.

This chain connects TRBV6-5 to TRBJ1-3; no firm D call. CDR1 and CDR2 (germline): MNHEY, SVGAGI. The CDR3 totals 16 residues. The V end lost 0 bases, the J end lost 0 bases, and 9 bases lay between the germline ends. CDR3 in DNA: TGTGCCAGCAGTTACTCGCGGGTATCCTCTGGAAACACCATATATTTT. This sequence encodes CASSYSRVSSGNTIYF.

The chain recombines TRBV7-9 with TRBJ1-2; TRBD1 aligns across 10 bases. V gave up 5 bases and J gave up 6 bases; unmatched junction bases: 3. The CDR3 loop spans 13 amino acids. Germline assignment: CDR1 SEHNR and CDR2 FQNEAQ (reference sequence). CDR3 nucleotides: TGTGCCAGCAGCCCGACAGGGGGCAATGGCTACACCTTC. It translates to CASSPTGGNGYTF.

V gene TRBV9 combines with J gene TRBJ2-3; D might be TRBD2 (6 bases). The CDR3 consists of 15 residues. Germline CDR1 and CDR2: SGDLS and YYNGEE. V lost 3 bases and J lost 5, with 16 bases in between. Here the CDR3 reads CASSAFPGVGDTQYF. CDR3 DNA sequence: TGTGCCAGCAGCGCATTCCCGGGAGTTGGAGATACGCAGTATTTT.

The chain joins TRBV6-1 to TRBJ1-4, with D perhaps matching TRBD1 (6 bases). The germline CDR1 and CDR2 sequences are MNHNS and SASEGT. The CDR3 is 14 amino acids. Trimming cost V 6 bases and J 4 bases, with 12 bases left between them. CDR3 DNA sequence: TGTGCCAGCAGGAAGGACAGCAATAATGAAAAACTGTTTTTT. Translating gives CASRKDSNNEKLFF.

This sequence joins TRBV30 and TRBJ2-7; D ambiguous. Germline V CDR1 and CDR2: GTSNPN, SVGIG (reference sequence). This CDR3 is 12 amino acids long. Trimming pared 1 base from V and 4 bases from J, leaving 8 bases between. The CDR3 nucleotides read TGTGCCTGGAGTGGTATTACTTACGAGCAGTACTTC. Protein product: CAWSGITYEQYF.

On this clone itself: Other DNA sequences from this sample encode an identical CDR3 as well. V and J are TRBV5-4 and TRBJ1-3, with D possibly matching TRBD1 (6 bases). V shed 1 base and J shed 4 bases, with 9 bases lying between them. CDR1 is SGHNT and CDR2 is YYREEE in the germline V gene (reference sequence). The CDR3 has 14 amino acids. CDR3 protein: CASSLTGTGNTIYF. In DNA, the CDR3 is TGTGCCAGCAGCTTGACAGGGACCGGAAACACCATATATTTT.

As DNA, the CDR3 is TGTGCCAGCATTTACAGTGTCGGCGAGACCCAGTACTTC. Translating it yields CASIYSVGETQYF. This chain joins TRBV2 and TRBJ2-5; no reliable D call. V was clipped by 7 bases and J by 5 bases, with 14 bases between them. From germline, CDR1 is SNHLY and CDR2 FYNNEI. The CDR3 spans 13 residues. The full variable domain, completed using reference TRBV2 and TRBJ2-5, is EPEVTQTPSHQVTQMGQEVILRCVPISNHLYFYWYRQILGQKVEFLVSFYNNEISEKSEIFDDQFSVERPDGSNFTLKIRSTKLEDSAMYFCASIYSVGETQYFGPGTRLLVL.

V and J are TRBV25-1 and TRBJ2-1; 12 bases agree with TRBD2. Looked up from germline, CDR1 is MGHDK and CDR2 is SYGVNS. There are 17 residues in the CDR3. J lost 5 bases, V lost 1 base, and 6 bases had no gene match. CDR3 sequence (DNA): TGTGCCAGCAGTGAATTGGTCAGGACTAGCGGGAACAATGAGCAGTTCTTC. The encoded protein is CASSELVRTSGNNEQFF.

The chain is built from TRBV19 and TRBJ1-2, with 9 bases identical to TRBD1. The CDR3 spans 14 residues. The germline V gene encodes CDR1 LNHDA and CDR2 SQIVND (reference sequence). V was pared by 4 bases and J by 5 bases, with 5 bases of the junction left unmatched. The CDR3 DNA follows: TGTGCCAGTAGTAGCGGGACAGGGTTGTATGGCTACACCTTC. Residues: CASSSGTGLYGYTF. The whole variable domain, remainder taken from reference TRBV19 and TRBJ1-2, is DGGITQSPKYLFRKEGQNVTLSCEQNLNHDAMYWYRQDPGQGLRLIYYSQIVNDFQKGDIAEGYSVSREKKESFPLTVTSAQKNPTAFYLCASSSGTGLYGYTFGSGTRLTVV.

This clone has a handful of counts. The chain joins TRBV29-1 to TRBJ2-7; a weak D match, TRBD1 (5 bases). The CDR3 spans 11 residues. Germline V gene data show CDR1 as SQVTM and CDR2 as ANQGSEA. V was shortened by 7 bases and J by 0 bases, with 7 bases between the two germline ends. CDR3 in amino acids: CSARVSYEQYF. The CDR3 coding sequence is TGCAGCGCCAGGGTCTCCTACGAGCAGTACTTC.

This clone has just one count. This chain links TRBV7-8 with TRBJ2-7, with 13 positions matching TRBD2. V lost 4 bases and J lost 6; bases outside the gene matches: 9. This CDR3 has 16 residues. CDR1 is SGHVS and CDR2 is FQNEAQ in the germline V gene. The CDR3 DNA is TGTGCCAGCAGCTCAAGGACTAGCGGGAGCCCTCGCGAGCAGTACTTC. Translating it yields CASSSRTSGSPREQYF.

This clone came up a few times. The chain combines TRBV5-4 with TRBJ1-2; D is perhaps TRBD1 (6 bases). Deletions cut 4 bases from V and 4 bases from J, with 11 bases between. Germline loops: CDR1 SGHNT, CDR2 YYREEE (reference sequence). The CDR3 has 13 amino acids. As DNA, the CDR3 is TGTGCCAGCAGCACGGACAGCCTCTATGGCTACACCTTC. Its protein is CASSTDSLYGYTF.

This chain joins TRBV10-3 and TRBJ2-4, with 8 bases aligning to TRBD2. After removal of 0 bases from V and 1 base from J, the junction contained 5 bases not matched to a gene. Per germline, CDR1 ENHRY and CDR2 SYGVKD. The CDR3 totals 17 residues. The CDR3 spells CAISESAGGVAKNIQYF. The CDR3 coding sequence is TGTGCCATCAGTGAGTCTGCGGGAGGTGTGGCCAAAAACATTCAGTACTTC.

The gene calls are TRBV4-2 and TRBJ1-6; TRBD1 matches at 8 bases. The J segment lost 8 bases and the V segment lost 0 bases, leaving 6 bases of the junction unmatched. There are 16 residues in the CDR3. Germline V gene lookup returns CDR1 LGHNA and CDR2 YNFKEQ. The CDR3 reads CASSQEVGTGYSPLHF. The CDR3, as DNA: TGTGCCAGCAGCCAAGAAGTGGGGACAGGATATTCACCCCTCCACTTT.

This chain connects TRBV4-1 to TRBJ2-3; 7 nucleotides align to TRBD1. V dropped 3 bases and J dropped 4; count of bases not matched to a gene: 7. Per the germline V gene, CDR1 is MGHRA and CDR2 is YSYEKL. The CDR3 length is 15 residues. In DNA, the CDR3 is TGCGCCAGCAGCCAGACAGGGTTAAGGGCAGATACGCAGTATTTT. The encoded protein is CASSQTGLRADTQYF.

The V call is TRBV12-5, the J call TRBJ2-2, with 7 bases identical to TRBD2. This CDR3 is 16 amino acids long. Germline V CDR1 and CDR2: LGHNT, FRNRAP. Trimming cost V 4 bases and J 0 bases; bases outside gene matches: 5. Written as DNA, the CDR3 is TGTGCTAGTGGTTCGGGACTAAAAGCGAACACCGGGGAGCTGTTTTTT. Its translation: CASGSGLKANTGELFF. The variable domain in full, with the rest retrieved from reference TRBV12-5 and TRBJ2-2, is DARVTQTPRHKVTEMGQEVTMRCQPILGHNTVFWYRQTMMQGLELLAYFRNRAPLDDSGMPKDRFSAEMPDATLATLKIQPSEPRDSAVYFCASGSGLKANTGELFFGEGSRLTVL.

The chain is built from TRBV6-1 and TRBJ2-5; D unclear. The CDR3 consists of 15 residues. Trimming shortened V by 7 bases and J by 2 bases, and 17 bases separated the two germline ends. Germline V lookup: CDR1 MNHNS, CDR2 SASEGT. This CDR3 is CASMLENRYQETQYF. The CDR3 region has the DNA TGTGCCAGCATGTTGGAGAATAGATATCAAGAGACCCAGTACTTC.

CDR3 protein: CASSSGQGKQPQHF. As DNA, the CDR3 is TGTGCCAGCAGTTCGGGACAGGGGAAACAGCCCCAGCATTTT. This sequence joins TRBV6-5 and TRBJ1-5; 10 bases align to TRBD1. V lost 4 bases to trimming and J lost 7 bases; unmatched junction nucleotides: 4. The CDR3 has 14 residues. Per germline, CDR1 MNHEY and CDR2 SVGAGI.